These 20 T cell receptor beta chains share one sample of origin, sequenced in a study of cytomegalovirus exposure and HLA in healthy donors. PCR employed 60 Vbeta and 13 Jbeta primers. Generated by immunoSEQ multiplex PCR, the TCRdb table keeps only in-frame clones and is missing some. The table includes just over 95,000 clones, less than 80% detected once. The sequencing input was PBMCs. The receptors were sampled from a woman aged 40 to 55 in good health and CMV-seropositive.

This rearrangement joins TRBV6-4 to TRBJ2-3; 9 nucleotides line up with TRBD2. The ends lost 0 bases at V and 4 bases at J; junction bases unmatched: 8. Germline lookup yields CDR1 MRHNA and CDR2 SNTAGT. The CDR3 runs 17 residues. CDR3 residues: CASSDSGAGGPPDTQYF. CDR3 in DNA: TGTGCCAGCAGTGACTCTGGGGCGGGAGGGCCCCCAGATACGCAGTATTTT.

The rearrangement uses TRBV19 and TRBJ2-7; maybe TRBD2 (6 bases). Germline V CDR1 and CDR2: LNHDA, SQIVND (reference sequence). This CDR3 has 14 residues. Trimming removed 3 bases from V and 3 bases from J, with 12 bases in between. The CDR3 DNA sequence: TGTGCCAGTAGTATTGGGGCGGGATACTACGAGCAGTACTTC. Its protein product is CASSIGAGYYEQYF.

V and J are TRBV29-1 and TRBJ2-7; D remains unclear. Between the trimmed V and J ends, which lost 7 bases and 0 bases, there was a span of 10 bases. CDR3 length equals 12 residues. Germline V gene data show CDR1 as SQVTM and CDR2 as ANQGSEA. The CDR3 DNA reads TGCAGCGCCGCAGGTAGCTCCTACGAGCAGTACTTC. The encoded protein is CSAAGSSYEQYF.

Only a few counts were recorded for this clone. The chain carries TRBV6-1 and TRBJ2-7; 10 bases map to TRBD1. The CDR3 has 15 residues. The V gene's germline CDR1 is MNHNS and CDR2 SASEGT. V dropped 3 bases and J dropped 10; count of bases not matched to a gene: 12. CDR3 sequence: CASSDVGQGMARQYF. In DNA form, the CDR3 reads TGTGCCAGCAGTGACGTGGGACAGGGGATGGCGAGACAGTACTTC.

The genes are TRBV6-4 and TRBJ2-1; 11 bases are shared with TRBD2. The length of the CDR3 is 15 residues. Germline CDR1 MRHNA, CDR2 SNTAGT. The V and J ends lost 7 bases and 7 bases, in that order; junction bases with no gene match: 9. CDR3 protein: CASTSVAGGLNEQFF. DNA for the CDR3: TGTGCCAGCACTAGCGTAGCGGGAGGGTTAAATGAGCAGTTCTTC.

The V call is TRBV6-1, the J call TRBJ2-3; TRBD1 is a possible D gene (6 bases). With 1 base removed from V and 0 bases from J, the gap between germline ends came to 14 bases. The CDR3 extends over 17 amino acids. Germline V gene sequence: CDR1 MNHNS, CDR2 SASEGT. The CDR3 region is CASSEGEGGGSTDTQYF. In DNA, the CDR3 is TGTGCCAGCAGTGAAGGGGAAGGGGGTGGAAGCACAGATACGCAGTATTTT.

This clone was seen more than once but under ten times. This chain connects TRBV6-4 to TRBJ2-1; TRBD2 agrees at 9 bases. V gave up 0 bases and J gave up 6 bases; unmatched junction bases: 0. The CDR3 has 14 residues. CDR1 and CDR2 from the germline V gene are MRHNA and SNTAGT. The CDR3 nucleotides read TGTGCCAGCAGTGACTCGCGGGAGGGCAATGAGCAGTTCTTC. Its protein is CASSDSREGNEQFF.

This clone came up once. The CDR3 spells CSVEWFVQGAITGELFF. Here the CDR3 DNA reads TGCAGCGTTGAATGGTTTGTCCAGGGGGCCATCACCGGGGAGCTGTTTTTT. The J gene is TRBJ2-2, the V gene TRBV29-1; 8 bases fit TRBD1. The CDR3 extends over 17 amino acids. V was clipped by 2 bases and J by 4 bases; unmatched bases: 12. Per the germline V gene, CDR1 is SQVTM and CDR2 is ANQGSEA.

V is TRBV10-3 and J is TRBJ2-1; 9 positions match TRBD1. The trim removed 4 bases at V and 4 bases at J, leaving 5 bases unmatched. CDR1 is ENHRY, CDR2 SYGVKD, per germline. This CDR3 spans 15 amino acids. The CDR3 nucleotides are TGTGCCATCAGTGCAGTGACAGGGGGATACAATGAGCAGTTCTTC. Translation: CAISAVTGGYNEQFF.

The CDR3 DNA is TGTGCCATGCGAGGACAGGGTAGGGGTAATGAGCAGTTCTTC. Translating gives CAMRGQGRGNEQFF. The chain recombines TRBV10-3 with TRBJ2-1, with 8 positions matching TRBD1. The trim removed 9 bases at V and 7 bases at J, leaving 11 bases unmatched. Germline loops: CDR1 ENHRY, CDR2 SYGVKD. CDR3 length: 14 amino acids.

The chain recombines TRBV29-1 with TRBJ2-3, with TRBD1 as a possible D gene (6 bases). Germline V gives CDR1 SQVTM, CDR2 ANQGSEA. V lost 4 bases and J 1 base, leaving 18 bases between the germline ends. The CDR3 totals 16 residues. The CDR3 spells CSVVKGHRERTDTQYF. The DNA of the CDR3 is TGCAGCGTTGTAAAGGGACACAGGGAACGCACAGATACGCAGTATTTT.

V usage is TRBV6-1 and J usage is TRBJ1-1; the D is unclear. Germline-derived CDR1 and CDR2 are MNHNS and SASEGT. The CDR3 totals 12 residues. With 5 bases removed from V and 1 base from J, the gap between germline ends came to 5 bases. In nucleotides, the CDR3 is TGTGCCAGCAGTAACGGGAACACTGAAGCTTTCTTT. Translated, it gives CASSNGNTEAFF.

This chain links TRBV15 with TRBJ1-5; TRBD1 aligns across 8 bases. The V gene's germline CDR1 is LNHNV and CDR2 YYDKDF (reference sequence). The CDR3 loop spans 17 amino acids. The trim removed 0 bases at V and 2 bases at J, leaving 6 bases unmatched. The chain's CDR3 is CATSRDQGASGNQPQHF. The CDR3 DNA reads TGTGCCACCAGCAGAGATCAGGGGGCCTCGGGCAATCAGCCCCAGCATTTT.

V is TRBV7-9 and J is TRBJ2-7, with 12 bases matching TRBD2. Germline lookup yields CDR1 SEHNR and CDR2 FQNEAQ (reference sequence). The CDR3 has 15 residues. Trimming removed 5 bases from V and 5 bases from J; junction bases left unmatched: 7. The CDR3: CASSLGLAGTHEQYF. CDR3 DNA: TGTGCCAGCAGCCTGGGACTAGCGGGTACCCACGAGCAGTACTTC.

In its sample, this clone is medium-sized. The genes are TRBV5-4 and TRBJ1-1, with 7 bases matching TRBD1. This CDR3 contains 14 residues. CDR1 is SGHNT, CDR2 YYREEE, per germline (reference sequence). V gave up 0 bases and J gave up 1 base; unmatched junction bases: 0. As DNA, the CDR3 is TGTGCCAGCAGCTTGGGGACAGGGAACACTGAAGCTTTCTTT. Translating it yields CASSLGTGNTEAFF.

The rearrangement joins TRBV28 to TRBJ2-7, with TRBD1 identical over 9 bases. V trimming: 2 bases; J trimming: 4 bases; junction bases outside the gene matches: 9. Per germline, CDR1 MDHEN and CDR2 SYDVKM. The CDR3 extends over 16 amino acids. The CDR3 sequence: CASSLPPGQGTYEQYF. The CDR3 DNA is TGTGCCAGCAGTTTACCACCGGGACAGGGAACTTACGAGCAGTACTTC. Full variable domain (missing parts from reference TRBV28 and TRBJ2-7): DVKVTQSSRYLVKRTGEKVFLECVQDMDHENMFWYRQDPGLGLRLIYFSYDVKMKEKGDIPEGYSVSREKKERFSLILESASTNQTSMYLCASSLPPGQGTYEQYFGPGTRLTVT.

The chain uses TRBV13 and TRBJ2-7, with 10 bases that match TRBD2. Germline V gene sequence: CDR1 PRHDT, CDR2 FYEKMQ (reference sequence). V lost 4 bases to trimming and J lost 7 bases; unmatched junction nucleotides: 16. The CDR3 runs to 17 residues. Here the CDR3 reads CASSSARALAGVGEQYF. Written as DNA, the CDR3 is TGTGCCAGCAGCTCCGCCCGAGCTCTAGCGGGAGTGGGAGAGCAGTACTTC.

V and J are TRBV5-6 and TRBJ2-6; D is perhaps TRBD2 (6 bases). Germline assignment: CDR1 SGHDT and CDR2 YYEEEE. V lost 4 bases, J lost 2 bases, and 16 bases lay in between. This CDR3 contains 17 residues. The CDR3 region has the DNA TGTGCCAGCAGCCCACCGGGACTGGAGGCTGGGGCCAACGTCCTGACTTTC. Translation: CASSPPGLEAGANVLTF.

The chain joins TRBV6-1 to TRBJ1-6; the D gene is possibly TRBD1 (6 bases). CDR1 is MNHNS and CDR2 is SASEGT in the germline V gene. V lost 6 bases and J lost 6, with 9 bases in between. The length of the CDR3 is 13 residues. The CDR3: CASRVQGNSPLHF. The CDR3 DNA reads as TGTGCCAGCAGGGTACAGGGTAATTCACCCCTCCACTTT.

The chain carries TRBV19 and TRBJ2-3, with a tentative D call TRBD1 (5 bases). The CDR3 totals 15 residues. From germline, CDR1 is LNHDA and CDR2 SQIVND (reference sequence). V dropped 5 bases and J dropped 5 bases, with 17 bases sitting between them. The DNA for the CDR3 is TGTGCCAGTAGTGCCAGGGATTACTTCGGAGATACGCAGTATTTT. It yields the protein CASSARDYFGDTQYF.